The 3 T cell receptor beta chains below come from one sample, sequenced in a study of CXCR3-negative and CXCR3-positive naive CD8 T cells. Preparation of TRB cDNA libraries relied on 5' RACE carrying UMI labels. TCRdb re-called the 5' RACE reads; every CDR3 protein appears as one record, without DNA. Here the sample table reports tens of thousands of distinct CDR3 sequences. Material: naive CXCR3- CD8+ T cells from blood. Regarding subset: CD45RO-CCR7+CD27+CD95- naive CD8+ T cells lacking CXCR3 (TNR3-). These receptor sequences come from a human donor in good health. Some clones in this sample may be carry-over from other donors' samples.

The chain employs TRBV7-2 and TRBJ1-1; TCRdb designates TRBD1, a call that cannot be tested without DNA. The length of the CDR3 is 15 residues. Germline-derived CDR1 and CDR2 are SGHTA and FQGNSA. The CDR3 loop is CASSLNRGRDTEAFF. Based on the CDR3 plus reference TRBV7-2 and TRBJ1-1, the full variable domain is GAGVSQSPSNKVTEKGKDVELRCDPISGHTALYWYRQSLGQGLEFLIYFQGNSAPDKSGLPSDRFSAERTGGSVSTLTIQRTQQEDSAVYLCASSLNRGRDTEAFFGQGTRLTVV.

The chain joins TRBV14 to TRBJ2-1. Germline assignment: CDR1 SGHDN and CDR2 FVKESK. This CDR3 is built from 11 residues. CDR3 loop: CASGYINEQFF.

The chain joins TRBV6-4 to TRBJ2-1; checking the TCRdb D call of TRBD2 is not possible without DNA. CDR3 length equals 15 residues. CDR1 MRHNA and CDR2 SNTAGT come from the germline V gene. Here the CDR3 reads CASSELAGGNNEQFF.